This TCR beta chain was sequenced in a study of blood T cell repertoires in COVID-19. Study-level background: T cells, B-cell-depleted T cells, or PBMCs supplied cDNA or gDNA.

This clone was counted only a few times. The V gene's germline CDR1 is SNHLY and CDR2 FYNNEI. There are 13 residues in the CDR3. The J segment lost 4 bases and the V segment lost 9 bases, leaving 7 bases of the junction unmatched. Assay: immunoSEQ multiplex PCR; the TCRdb copy retains only in-frame clones and omits some. There are 50,000 to 55,000 clones in the sample; more than 85% occur only once, and approximately 15% lies in the top ten. The source material was peripheral blood. The source of this sequence is a human donor with active COVID-19. The donor label of this sample is uncertain. The chain couples TRBV2 to TRBJ1-2; 8 bases fit TRBD1. CDR3 residues: CAREGQEFYGYTF. DNA for the CDR3: TGTGCCAGAGAGGGACAGGAATTCTATGGCTACACCTTC.